A single T cell receptor (beta chain) is shown here with its context. Its antigen is unidentified. The CDR3 covers 14 residues. V lost 3 bases and J 2 bases, leaving 11 bases between the germline ends. Germline lookup yields CDR1 SGHAT and CDR2 FQNNGV. cDNA synthesis used the whole RNA isolate, giving expressed TCRB sequences. Assay used: immunoSEQ multiplex PCR; TCRdb lists only in-frame clones, some missing. Of 900,000 or so clones in the sample, around a sixth were seen once. This sample is drawn from a study of beta chain features in type 1 diabetes. Across the study: Across all samples, 100 million to 130 million sorted cells were examined.

Notes on the study in general: The naive, central memory and Treg TCRB repertoires of patients appeared to be more similar to one another than those of healthy donors. Among type 1 diabetes patients, VDJ junctions had fewer insertions and more deletions.

CD45RO/CCR7/CD25/CD127/CD95/CD27 separated CD4+ naive, central memory, regulatory and stem cell-like memory cells by sorting. This chain uses TRBV11-2 with TRBJ2-7; D possibly uses TRBD1 or TRBD2 (5 bases each). This sequence originates from a woman aged 18 to 35 in good health. Specimen: naive CD4+ T cells from blood. CDR3 loop: CASSFGDRAYEQYF. CDR3 coding DNA: TGTGCCAGCAGCTTTGGGGACCGCGCCTACGAGCAGTACTTC.